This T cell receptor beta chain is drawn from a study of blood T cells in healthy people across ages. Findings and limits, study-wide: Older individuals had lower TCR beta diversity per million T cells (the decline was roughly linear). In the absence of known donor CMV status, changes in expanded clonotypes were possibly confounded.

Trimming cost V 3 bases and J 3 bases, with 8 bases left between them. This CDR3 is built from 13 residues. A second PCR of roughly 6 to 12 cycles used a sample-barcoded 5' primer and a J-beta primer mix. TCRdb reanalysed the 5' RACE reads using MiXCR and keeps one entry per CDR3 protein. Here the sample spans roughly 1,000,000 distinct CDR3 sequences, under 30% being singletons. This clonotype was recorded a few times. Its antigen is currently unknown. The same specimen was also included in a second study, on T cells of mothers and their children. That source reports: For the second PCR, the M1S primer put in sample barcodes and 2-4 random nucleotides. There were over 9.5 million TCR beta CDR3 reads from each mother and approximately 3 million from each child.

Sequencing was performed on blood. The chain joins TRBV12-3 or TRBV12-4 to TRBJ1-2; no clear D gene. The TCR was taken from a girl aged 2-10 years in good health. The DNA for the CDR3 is TGTGCCAGCAGTTTTCGGGGAGACTATGGCTACACCTTC. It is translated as CASSFRGDYGYTF.